This T cell receptor (beta chain) was identified in a study of cytomegalovirus exposure and HLA in healthy donors. In the study overall: According to later analysis, the same platform produced the approximately 130 validation and approximately 630 first-cohort repertoires. Points from the study as a whole: Rare sequences made up most TCRs, while some public TCRs were found in many donors. CMV antigen specificity of a few CMV-associated chains was confirmed in vitro. There were around 160 TCR beta chains listed as cytomegalovirus-associated.

TCRdb's table, derived via immunoSEQ multiplex PCR, lists solely in-frame clones and lacks some. The repertoire holds around 130,000 clones, with roughly 86% as singletons. V lost 5 bases, J lost 4 bases, and 8 bases stayed unmatched. Germline V CDR1 and CDR2: KGHSH, LQKENI. This CDR3 region has 15 residues. A remark on this clone: Antigen unknown.

The chain carries TRBV18 and TRBJ2-7, with TRBD2 matching 10 bases. This receptor was identified in a young man in good health and CMV-seronegative. Source material: PBMCs. CDR3 loop: CASSTERGGRYEQYF. In DNA, the CDR3 is TGTGCCAGCTCAACAGAGCGGGGGGGCCGGTACGAGCAGTACTTC.